This section outlines one T cell receptor beta chain sequence together with its context. As yet, its antigen is unknown. The data were taken from a study of shared clonotypes between healthy human individuals. Generated by immunoSEQ multiplex PCR, the TCRdb table keeps only in-frame clones and is missing some. The repertoire holds some 2,100,000 clones, with approximately 94% as singletons. This CDR3 region has 18 residues. The V segment lost 3 bases and the J segment 2 bases; nucleotides outside the gene matches: 10. Germline V gene data show CDR1 as LNHDA and CDR2 as SQIVND (reference sequence). Study-wide results and caveats: Clonotype sharing among donors was thought likely to change with sequencing depth.

In the naive CD8 group, cells lacked CD45RO and were positively selected for CCR7, so terminally differentiated effector memory CD45RA+ cells were left out. The chain uses TRBV19 and TRBJ2-1; 10 positions match TRBD2. The clonotype was recovered from a young man in good health. Some clones in this sample may be carry-over from other donors' samples. Sequenced input: naive CD8+ T cells from PBMCs. This CDR3 reads CASSISSGRAPPYNEQFF. As DNA, the CDR3 is TGTGCCAGTAGTATTTCGAGCGGGAGGGCCCCCCCCTACAATGAGCAGTTCTTC.